This T cell receptor beta chain appears in the sequencing data of a study of blood T cell repertoires in COVID-19. The V end was cut by 6 bases, the J end by 6 bases, with 15 bases between. The CDR3 is made up of 15 amino acids. The V gene's germline CDR1 is LNHDA and CDR2 SQIVND (reference sequence). The data were produced by immunoSEQ multiplex PCR, yet TCRdb's version contains in-frame clones alone and is incomplete. The sample shows about 150,000 clones, 80% to 90% of them seen only once. The sequenced material came from peripheral blood. The sequence was collected from a man aged 65 to 85 with acute or convalescent COVID-19. J is TRBJ1-6 and V is TRBV19; D remains unclear. The CDR3 DNA reads TGTGCCAGTAGAGTCCGTGCAGGAAGTAATTCACCCCTCCACTTT. As protein: CASRVRAGSNSPLHF. The variable domain in full, with the rest retrieved from reference TRBV19 and TRBJ1-6, is DGGITQSPKYLFRKEGQNVTLSCEQNLNHDAMYWYRQDPGQGLRLIYYSQIVNDFQKGDIAEGYSVSREKKESFPLTVTSAQKNPTAFYLCASRVRAGSNSPLHFGNGTRLTVT.